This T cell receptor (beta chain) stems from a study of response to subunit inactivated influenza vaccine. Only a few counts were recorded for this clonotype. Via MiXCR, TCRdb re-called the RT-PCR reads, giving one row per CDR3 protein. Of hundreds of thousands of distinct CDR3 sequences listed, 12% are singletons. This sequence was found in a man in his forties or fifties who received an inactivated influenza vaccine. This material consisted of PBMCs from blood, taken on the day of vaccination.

The CDR3 DNA is TGTGCCAGCAGTTACTCGAACGGGGTGGATACCCAGTACTTC. This codes for CASSYSNGVDTQYF. The genes are TRBV6-5 and TRBJ2-5; D is possibly TRBD2 (5 bases). Germline CDR1 reads MNHEY; CDR2 reads SVGAGI. This CDR3 has 14 residues. Trimming pared 0 bases from V and 8 bases from J, leaving 13 bases between.